This T cell receptor beta chain was retrieved from a study of T cells in localized non-small cell lung cancer. The V end lost 5 bases, the J end lost 2 bases, and 4 bases lay between the germline ends. Germline V gene sequence: CDR1 SGHTA, CDR2 FQGNSA. This CDR3 contains 12 residues. Produced via immunoSEQ multiplex PCR; TCRdb's table is partial and in-frame only. The sample yields fewer than 35,000 clones, roughly 90% seen once. J is TRBJ2-1 and V is TRBV7-2; D not resolved. This material consisted of peripheral blood, taken before any cancer treatment. The sequence was obtained from a man aged 40-75 years with stage I lung adenocarcinoma. The chain's CDR3 is CASSPAYNEQFF. CDR3 nucleotides: TGTGCCAGCAGCCCCGCCTACAATGAGCAGTTCTTC.